The rows below give T cell receptor beta chains drawn from one sample of a study of blood T cell repertoires in COVID-19. Sequenced by immunoSEQ multiplex PCR; TCRdb stores in-frame clones only, minus some. Among about 250,000 clones listed, approximately 80% were seen once. Material for sequencing was peripheral blood. These receptors all come from a woman older than 75 with active or convalescent COVID-19. Each CDR3 is given with its conserved first and last residue. A D gene is named only where the DNA matches it firmly. The size field is filled for only some rows; it gives once, few, many or a size class.

clone size	D gene	V gene	J gene	CDR3 DNA	CDR3 protein
-	-	TRBV19	TRBJ1-6	TGTGCCAGTACCCAGTTTGGAGGCCGAAATTCACCCCTCCACTTT	CASTQFGGRNSPLHF
-	TRBD2	TRBV2	TRBJ2-1	TGTGCCAGCACGGGGCTAGCGGGAGTGAGTGAGCAGTTCTTC	CASTGLAGVSEQFF
many	-	TRBV27	TRBJ1-5	TGTGCCAGCAGTTTTAGTGATAGCAATCAGCCCCAGCATTTT	CASSFSDSNQPQHF
-	TRBD1	TRBV27	TRBJ2-6	TGTGCCAGCAGATGGACAGGGGGGGCCGGCTCTGGGGCCAACGTCCTGACTTTC	CASRWTGGAGSGANVLTF
-	TRBD1	TRBV4-2	TRBJ2-3	TGTGCCAGCAGCCGGAGCATGGGACAGGGAGAAAACACAGATACGCAGTATTTT	CASSRSMGQGENTDTQYF
-	TRBD1	TRBV7-6	TRBJ2-7	TGTGCCAGCAGCTTAAATTTCGGTGGCCAGGGGGCTGGCTACGAGCAGTACTTC	CASSLNFGGQGAGYEQYF
-	-	TRBV7-9	TRBJ1-2	TGTGCCAGCAGCTTAGCGCGGGCGGACCTTCTCGGCTACACCTTC	CASSLARADLLGYTF
-	TRBD1	TRBV27	TRBJ2-1	TGTGCCAGCAGTTTCACGGCGACAGGGGGGATTTACAATGAGCAGTTCTTC	CASSFTATGGIYNEQFF
once	-	TRBV11-2	TRBJ1-1	TGTGCCAGCAGTCATTCGGGGACTGAAGCTTTCTTT	CASSHSGTEAFF
-	-	TRBV18	TRBJ1-1	TGTGCCAGCCGGGGACAAATGAACACTGAAGCTTTCTTT	CASRGQMNTEAFF
-	-	TRBV5-1	TRBJ1-2	TGCGCCAGCAGCTTGAGGGGAGGCTATGGCTACACCTTC	CASSLRGGYGYTF
-	-	TRBV7-7	TRBJ1-1	TGTGCCAGCAGCTCGAGAGTGAACACTGAAGCTTTCTTT	CASSSRVNTEAFF
-	-	TRBV18	TRBJ2-2	TGTGCCAGCTCACCTAACAGGTACACCGGGGAGCTGTTTTTT	CASSPNRYTGELFF
-	-	TRBV7-2	TRBJ1-3	TGTGCCAGCAGCTTAGCGCGGACTGGAAACACCATATATTTT	CASSLARTGNTIYF
-	-	TRBV12-3/TRBV12-4	TRBJ1-1	TGTGCCAGCAGTTTAAGCGTCGGGGAACCGGCTTTCTTT	CASSLSVGEPAFF
once	-	TRBV19	TRBJ1-1	TGTGCCAGTAGTATAACTGCGGCGGGGAACACTGAAGCTTTCTTT	CASSITAAGNTEAFF
-	TRBD2	TRBV7-2	TRBJ2-7	TGTGCCAGCAGCTCCTCCACCTCAGCGGGGGGGAGCTCCTACGAGCAGTACTTC	CASSSSTSAGGSSYEQYF
-	-	TRBV7-2	TRBJ1-5	TGTGCCAGCAGCCCACCCCAGGGAGGTTTCCCTCAGCCCCAGCATTTT	CASSPPQGGFPQPQHF
-	TRBD1	TRBV28	TRBJ1-3	TGTGCCAGCAGTCCCAGCCCGGGACAGGGTGGAGAAGGTGGAAACACCATATATTTT	CASSPSPGQGGEGGNTIYF
-	TRBD2	TRBV5-5	TRBJ2-5	TGTGCCAGCAGCCTCCTCATGTCGGGGAGGGGAGAGACCCAGTACTTC	CASSLLMSGRGETQYF
-	-	TRBV27	TRBJ1-1	TGTGCCAGCAGTTCTCGCAGGGGTAACACTGAAGCTTTCTTT	CASSSRRGNTEAFF
-	TRBD1	TRBV7-2	TRBJ2-7	TGTGCCAGCAGCTTATTAGGACAGGGCTACGAGCAGTACTTC	CASSLLGQGYEQYF